Listed here is a single T cell receptor beta chain. The specificity of this receptor is unknown. Per-base quality was not reported, and no clone a single base away is much larger than it. Counted from cysteine to phenylalanine, this CDR3 has 15 amino acids. The kept DNA is CDR3 alone, 45 bases in frame from the first base. V drops 5 bases and J drops 1 base, leaving 14 bases in between. CDR1 ENHRY and CDR2 SYGVKD are derived from the germline V gene. The method was the immunoSEQ multiplex PCR assay. The multiplex PCR relied on a mix of 60 forward primers for TCR Vbeta segments and 13 reverse primers for TCR Jbeta segments. The CDR3 region of rearranged TCR beta genes was amplified from genomic DNA by a multiplex PCR assay. The Illumina HiSeq System was used to sequence the amplified TCR beta libraries as 87-base-pair reads. The original pipeline was this. A later analysis tallied tens of millions of unique TCR beta chains across the 666 repertoires, and 10 million to 11 million of those chains were shared by two or more donors. A nearest-neighbor algorithm error-corrected the raw reads and collapsed the reads into unique sequences, merging closely related sequences to remove PCR and sequencing errors. CDR3 sequences were aligned to IMGT reference sequences to assign V, D and J gene segments. For a sequence to be retained, at least a six-nucleotide match to both a V gene segment and a J gene segment was required. Rearrangements were called productive when the CDR3 lacked stop codons and stayed in frame with V and J; all others were non-productive. CDR3 was defined by IMGT convention, running from the second conserved V-encoded cysteine to the conserved J-encoded phenylalanine. In an earlier analysis of more than 550 of the donors, sequences lacking an unambiguous match to a single V gene segment were excluded. In an earlier analysis of more than 500 of the donors, a V segment was called functional when productive rearrangements were above 56.7%, and segregating when the standard deviation between donors exceeded 5%. A statistical classification framework was built for diagnosing cytomegalovirus status from the catalog of TCR beta chain sequences. In a later analysis, TCR nucleotide sequences were compared against IMGT/GENE-DB human TR gene sequences so that V and J genes could be assigned. Using the TCRdist pipeline, a later analysis assigned CDR3 sequences along with most-parsimonious VDJ recombination scenarios. In a later analysis, each TCR beta chain was defined by its CDR3 amino acid sequence together with its V-gene family, and reads lacking a unique V-gene family were excluded. To address suspected cross-contamination and a sequencing artifact, a later analysis removed roughly 640 highly shared, low-generation-probability nucleotide sequences. In a later analysis, a clonal expansion index was calculated for each public chain from normalized within-repertoire ranks of inferred template counts. In a later analysis, generation probabilities were computed with a VDJ recombination model fitted to out-of-frame rearrangements, and the resulting probabilities were checked against IGoR. In a later analysis, hypergeometric tests were used to score TCR-TCR, TCR-HLA and TCR-CMV co-occurrence, with a repertoire-size bias correction applied to TCR pairs. In a later analysis, false discovery rates were estimated by permuting HLA or CMV assignments 20 times. In a later analysis, co-occurring TCRs were grouped with DBSCAN, and TCRdist sequence similarity was added when clustering was performed within HLA-allele-positive subsets. Repertoires with fewer than 30,000 or more than 120,000 public chains, plus five repertoires with anomalous nucleotide sharing, were excluded from co-occurrence clustering. Drawn from immuneACCESS, this table holds only the in-frame rearrangements with V and J called that TCRdb kept. Clones are partly lost; checked studies trace under half to an unresolved V gene and leave the rest unexplained. V and J calls and clone size are copied from that table; D and trimming were computed from the DNA. This sample gives about 140,000 clones in total; roughly 80% of them show up just once. The ten largest account for 8.1% of the sample.

This sample stems from a study of cytomegalovirus exposure and HLA in healthy donors (dated by TCRdb to about 2017). A note on the overall study: An earlier analysis of some 600 of the donors reported around 280 Gb of sequence data and about 120 million unique TCR beta sequences obtained from about 180 million T cells. Using immunosequencing, the study profiled T cell repertoires from 500 to 800 subjects and related those repertoires to cytomegalovirus serostatus. Besides the first cohort of approximately 670 subjects, a separate validation cohort made up of 95 to 150 different subjects was used. In the later analysis, no new phenotypic data were used to find candidate immune exposures; instead, reliance was placed on TCR beta sequences and their occurrence across donors. High-throughput TCR immunosequencing, statistical association of individual TCRs with disease status, and machine learning were combined to predict cytomegalovirus infection status. Of the 300 to 500 genotyped donors, roughly 80% were placed in the genetic ancestry cluster associated with self-reported Caucasian donors. Approximately 300 gigabases of sequencing data and roughly 90 million unique TCR sequences were included in an early release covering about 700 HLA-typed donors. Typing coverage differed by locus: A, B, C, DRB1 and DQB1 were typed in roughly 620-640 donors, DQA1 in about 500, DPA1 in 600 to 610, and DPB1 in 472. Donor age, sex, ethnicity and CMV serostatus were collected together with the repertoire data. Among 300 to 500 genotyped donors of the cohort, an average of roughly 230,000 unique TCR beta nucleotide sequences was sequenced per donor, of which roughly 17% were non-productive. Roughly five DR-DQ haplotypes were treated as single units for association and clustering because of strong linkage in the cohort. All discovery cohort repertoires had been generated on a single sequencing platform. The study aimed to test whether cataloging public T cell receptors could reveal signatures of past pathogen exposure. Both class I and class II loci were covered by HLA typing, at four-digit resolution. A later analysis re-analyzed previously published TCR beta repertoires from 500 to 700 donors and added high-resolution HLA genotyping to study TCR occurrence patterns. A later genetic analysis took genome-wide SNP genotypes for about three fifths of the 666 donors and used that subset as a discovery cohort. An earlier analysis of nearly 600 of the donors applied high-throughput TCR beta sequencing to assess whether each TCR beta V gene segment acted as functional or pseudogenic. The study at large found these results: In a later analysis, HLA-associated TCR beta chains showed more clonal expansion and lower generation probabilities than non-associated chains that were equally common. In a later genetic analysis, a missense DCLRE1C variant was associated with V-gene and J-gene trimming of TCR beta chains, and the association was replicated in an independent cohort. In vitro tests confirmed that a few of the cytomegalovirus-associated TCR beta chains recognize cytomegalovirus antigens. The authors suggested that the approach could potentially be generalized to other disease states and immunological phenotypes. In a later analysis, the rate of TCR association differed among HLA loci, with DRB1 alleles having the most associated TCRs and HLA-C alleles having the fewest. Most TCR sequences were seen in very few donors, while some public TCRs were found in many individuals. According to a later analysis, parvovirus B19, influenza, CMV and Epstein-Barr virus appeared linked to several top co-occurrence clusters. Linkage disequilibrium might explain the correlated functional status among segregating V segments, but an unknown experimental factor could not be excluded. Strong co-occurrence of HLA alleles, especially DR and DQ, made assigning TCR associations to individual alleles difficult. A further reported finding was that TCR beta sequences accurately predicted the HLA-A and HLA-B alleles for most subjects in the first cohort. An earlier analysis of approximately 500 of the donors showed that most TCR beta V segments appeared in productive rearrangements either about 87% or about 30% of the time, which broadly matched IMGT annotations. HLA typing was unavailable for some donors at each locus, so association tests used only the typed subset. In a later analysis, most CMV-associated TCR beta chains were found to appear HLA-restricted, with HLA associations seemingly driven largely by CMV exposure. Sequencing depth was assumed to be roughly uniform across donors in the presence/absence analyses, though that assumption may not hold. Because counts were too low, roughly 18 rarely observed V segments, including chromosome 9 orphons, were left out of the earlier analysis of about 500 of the donors. The 87-base-pair reads could not distinguish some IMGT-functional V segments, including TRBV6-2 and TRBV6-3, so those segments were excluded. A cluster of highly shared sequence variants was judged likely to represent a technical artifact of the sequencing pipeline. Specific HLA alleles were associated with roughly 16,000 TCR beta sequences at a false discovery rate of 0.05 in a later analysis. In both the original and validation cohorts, the classifier was reported to diagnose cytomegalovirus status with high specificity and sensitivity. A total of about 150 TCR beta chains were listed by the study as associated with cytomegalovirus. CMV serostatus was the only immune exposure information available for the cohort. In a later genetic analysis, fewer N-insertions in productive TCRs were reported among donors in an Asian-associated ancestry cluster than the roughly 700-donor mean. The cohort was sequenced for TCR beta chains only, and without alpha or paired-chain data the features that could be detected were limited.

The cohort was made up of roughly 670 healthy bone marrow donors. At the time of sampling, every cohort member was nominally healthy, though immune exposures that went unrecorded were likely present. The donor tested CMV seropositive and was one of the 289 seropositive cohort members. Each donor provided a peripheral blood sample, and peripheral blood mononuclear cells were used for TCR beta sequencing. Genomic DNA was extracted from the blood cell samples with the Qiagen DNeasy Blood Extraction Kit. In this chain, TRBV10-3 is recombined with TRBJ1-1; TRBD1 is possibly the D segment (5 matching bases). This sequence was found in a woman aged 50 to 60 in good health and CMV-seropositive. Input material: PBMCs. The CDR3 has the sequence CAISTGEEENTEAFF. Here is the DNA: TGTGCCATCAGTACAGGAGAAGAGGAGAACACTGAAGCTTTCTTT.